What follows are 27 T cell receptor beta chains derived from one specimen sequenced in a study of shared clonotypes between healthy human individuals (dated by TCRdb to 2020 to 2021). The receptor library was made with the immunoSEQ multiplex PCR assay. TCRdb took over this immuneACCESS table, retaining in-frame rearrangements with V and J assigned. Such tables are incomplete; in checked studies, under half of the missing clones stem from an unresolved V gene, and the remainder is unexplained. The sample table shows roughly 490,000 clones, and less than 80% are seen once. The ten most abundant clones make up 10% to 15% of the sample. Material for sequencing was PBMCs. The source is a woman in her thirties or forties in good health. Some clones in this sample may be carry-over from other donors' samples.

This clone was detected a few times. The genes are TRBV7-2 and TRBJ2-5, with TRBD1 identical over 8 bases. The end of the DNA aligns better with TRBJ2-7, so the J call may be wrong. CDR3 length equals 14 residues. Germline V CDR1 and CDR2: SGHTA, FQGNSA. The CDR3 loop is CASSTRQGLYEQYF. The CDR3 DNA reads TGTGCCAGCAGCACCAGACAGGGGCTTTACGAGCAGTACTTC.

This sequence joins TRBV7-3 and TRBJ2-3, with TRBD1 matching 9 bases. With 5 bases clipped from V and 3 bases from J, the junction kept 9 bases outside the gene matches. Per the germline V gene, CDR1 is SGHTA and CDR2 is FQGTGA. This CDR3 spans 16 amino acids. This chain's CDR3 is CASSLTGGPPTDTQYF. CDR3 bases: TGTGCCAGCAGCCTGACAGGGGGGCCGCCGACAGATACGCAGTATTTT. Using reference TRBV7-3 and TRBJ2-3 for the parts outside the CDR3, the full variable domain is GAGVSQTPSNKVTEKGKYVELRCDPISGHTALYWYRQSLGQGPEFLIYFQGTGAADDSGLPNDRFFAVRPEGSVSTLKIQRTERGDSAVYLCASSLTGGPPTDTQYFGPGTRLTVL.

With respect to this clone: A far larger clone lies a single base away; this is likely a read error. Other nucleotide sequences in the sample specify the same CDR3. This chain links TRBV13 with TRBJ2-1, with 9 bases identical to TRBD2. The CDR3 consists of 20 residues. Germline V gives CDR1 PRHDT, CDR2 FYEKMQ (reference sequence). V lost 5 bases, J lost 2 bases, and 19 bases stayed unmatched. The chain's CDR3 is CASSQITPGLAGEAYNEQFF. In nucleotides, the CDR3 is TGTGCCAGCAGCCAAATCACTCCGGGATTAGCGGGAGAAGCCTACAATGAGCAGTTCTTC.

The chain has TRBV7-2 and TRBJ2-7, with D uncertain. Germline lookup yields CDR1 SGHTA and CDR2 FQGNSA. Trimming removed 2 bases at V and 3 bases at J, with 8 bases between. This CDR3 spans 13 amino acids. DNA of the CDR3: TGTGCCAGCAGCTTACAGGTACACTACGAGCAGTACTTC. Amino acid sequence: CASSLQVHYEQYF. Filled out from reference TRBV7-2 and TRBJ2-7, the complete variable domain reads GAGVSQSPSNKVTEKGKDVELRCDPISGHTALYWYRQSLGQGLEFLIYFQGNSAPDKSGLPSDRFSAERTGGSVSTLTIQRTQQEDSAVYLCASSLQVHYEQYFGPGTRLTVT.

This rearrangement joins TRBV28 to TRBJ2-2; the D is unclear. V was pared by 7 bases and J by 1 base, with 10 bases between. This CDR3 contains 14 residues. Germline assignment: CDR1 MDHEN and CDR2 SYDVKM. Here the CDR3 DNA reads TGTGCCAGCAACCTCCGCCGGAACACCGGGGAGCTGTTTTTT. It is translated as CASNLRRNTGELFF.

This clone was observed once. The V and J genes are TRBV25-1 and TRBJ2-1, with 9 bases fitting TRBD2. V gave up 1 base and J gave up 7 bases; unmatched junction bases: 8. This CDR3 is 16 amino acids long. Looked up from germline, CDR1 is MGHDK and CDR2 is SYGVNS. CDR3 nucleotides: TGTGCCAGCAGTGAATCCGGTAGCGGGAGTAGGAATGAGCAGTTCTTC. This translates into CASSESGSGSRNEQFF.

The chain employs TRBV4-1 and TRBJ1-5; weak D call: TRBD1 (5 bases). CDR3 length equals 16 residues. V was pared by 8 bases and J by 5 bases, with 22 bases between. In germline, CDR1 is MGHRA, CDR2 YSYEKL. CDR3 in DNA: TGCGCCAGCGGCCTTTGGGCGGGGGGAGAGGATCAGCCCCAGCATTTT. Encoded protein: CASGLWAGGEDQPQHF.

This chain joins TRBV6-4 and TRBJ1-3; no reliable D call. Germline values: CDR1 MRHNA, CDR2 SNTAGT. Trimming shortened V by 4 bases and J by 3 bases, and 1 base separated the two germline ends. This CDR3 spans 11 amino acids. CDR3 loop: CASSVGNTIYF. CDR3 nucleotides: TGTGCCAGCAGTGTTGGAAACACCATATATTTT.

CDR3 in amino acids: CASSLLTGGTDTQYF. The CDR3 DNA reads TGTGCCAGCAGCCTATTGACAGGAGGCACAGATACGCAGTATTTT. The chain combines TRBV7-9 with TRBJ2-3; D is possibly TRBD1 (6 bases). The CDR3 is 15 amino acids. V gave up 5 bases and J gave up 1 base, with 13 bases separating them. Germline loops: CDR1 SEHNR, CDR2 FQNEAQ (reference sequence). The whole variable domain, remainder taken from reference TRBV7-9 and TRBJ2-3, is DTGVSQNPRHKITKRGQNVTFRCDPISEHNRLYWYRQTLGQGPEFLTYFQNEAQLEKSRLLSDRFSAERPKGSFSTLEIQRTEQGDSAMYLCASSLLTGGTDTQYFGPGTRLTVL.

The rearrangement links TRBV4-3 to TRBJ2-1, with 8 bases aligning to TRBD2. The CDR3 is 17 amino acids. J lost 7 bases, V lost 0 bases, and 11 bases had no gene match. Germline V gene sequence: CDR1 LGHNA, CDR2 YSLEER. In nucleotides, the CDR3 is TGCGCCAGCAGCCAAGAGGGGGCTAGCGGGCTTTTGAATGAGCAGTTCTTC. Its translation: CASSQEGASGLLNEQFF.

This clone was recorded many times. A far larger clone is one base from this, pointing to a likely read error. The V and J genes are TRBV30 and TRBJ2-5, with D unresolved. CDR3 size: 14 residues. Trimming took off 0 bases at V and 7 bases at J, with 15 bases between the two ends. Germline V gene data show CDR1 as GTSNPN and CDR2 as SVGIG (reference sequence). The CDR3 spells CAWSVIGNIGTQYF. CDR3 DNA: TGTGCCTGGAGTGTAATCGGCAACATTGGGACCCAGTACTTC.

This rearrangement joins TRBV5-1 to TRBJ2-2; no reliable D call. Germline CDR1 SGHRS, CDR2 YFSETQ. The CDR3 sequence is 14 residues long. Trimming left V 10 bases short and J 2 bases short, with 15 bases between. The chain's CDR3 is CASHLDANTGELFF. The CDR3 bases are TGCGCCTCCCACTTGGACGCCAACACCGGGGAGCTGTTTTTT.

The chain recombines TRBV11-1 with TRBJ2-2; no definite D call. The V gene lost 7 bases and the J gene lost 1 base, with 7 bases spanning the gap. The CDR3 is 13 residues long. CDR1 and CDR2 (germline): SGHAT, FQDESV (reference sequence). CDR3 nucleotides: TGTGCCAGCATGTGGCAGAACACCGGGGAGCTGTTTTTT. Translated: CASMWQNTGELFF.

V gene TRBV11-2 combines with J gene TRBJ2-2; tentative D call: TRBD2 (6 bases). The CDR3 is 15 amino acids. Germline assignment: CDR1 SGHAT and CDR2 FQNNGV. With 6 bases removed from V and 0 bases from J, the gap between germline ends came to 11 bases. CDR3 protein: CASRLGLTNTGELFF. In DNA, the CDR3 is TGTGCCAGCAGGTTGGGACTTACGAACACCGGGGAGCTGTTTTTT.

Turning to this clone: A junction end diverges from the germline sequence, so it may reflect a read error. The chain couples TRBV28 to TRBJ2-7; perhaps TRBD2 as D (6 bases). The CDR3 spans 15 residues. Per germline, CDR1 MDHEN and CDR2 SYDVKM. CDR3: CASSFGRGRSYEQYF. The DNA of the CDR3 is TGTGCCAGTAGTTTTGGGCGGGGAAGGTCCTACGAGCAGTACTTC.

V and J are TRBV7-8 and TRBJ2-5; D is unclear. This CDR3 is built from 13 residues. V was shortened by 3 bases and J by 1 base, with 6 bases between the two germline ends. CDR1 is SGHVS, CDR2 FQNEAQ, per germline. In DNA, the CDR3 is TGTGCCAGCAGCTTCTCTAGCCAAGAGACCCAGTACTTC. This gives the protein CASSFSSQETQYF.

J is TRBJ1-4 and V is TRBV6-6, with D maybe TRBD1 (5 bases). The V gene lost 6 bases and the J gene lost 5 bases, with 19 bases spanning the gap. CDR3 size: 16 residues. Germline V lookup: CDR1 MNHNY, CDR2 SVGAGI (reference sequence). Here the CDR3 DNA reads TGTGCCAGCAGCGGCCTGAGGGGATTGGGGAATGAAAAACTGTTTTTT. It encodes CASSGLRGLGNEKLFF.

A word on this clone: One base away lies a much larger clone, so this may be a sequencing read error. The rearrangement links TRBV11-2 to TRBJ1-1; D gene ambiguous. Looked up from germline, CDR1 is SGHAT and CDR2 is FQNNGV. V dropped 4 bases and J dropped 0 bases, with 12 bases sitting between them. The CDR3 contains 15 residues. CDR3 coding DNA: TGTGCCAGCAGCTCCCGAGACTCCCTGAACACTGAAGCTTTCTTT. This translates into CASSSRDSLNTEAFF.

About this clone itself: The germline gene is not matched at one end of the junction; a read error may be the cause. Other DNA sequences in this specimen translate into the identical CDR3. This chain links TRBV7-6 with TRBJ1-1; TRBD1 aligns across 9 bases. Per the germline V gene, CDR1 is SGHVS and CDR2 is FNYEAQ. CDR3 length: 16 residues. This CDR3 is CASSRGTGITNTEAFF. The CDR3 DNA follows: TGTGCCAGCAGCAGAGGGACAGGGATTACGAACACTGAGGCTTTCTTT.

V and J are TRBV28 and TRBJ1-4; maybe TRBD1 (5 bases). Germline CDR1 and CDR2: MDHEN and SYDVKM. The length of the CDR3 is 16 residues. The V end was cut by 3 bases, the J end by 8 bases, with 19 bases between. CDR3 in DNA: TGTGCCAGCAGTTTGGCAGGGCCGCCCTCAGTGGAAAAACTGTTTTTT. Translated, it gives CASSLAGPPSVEKLFF.

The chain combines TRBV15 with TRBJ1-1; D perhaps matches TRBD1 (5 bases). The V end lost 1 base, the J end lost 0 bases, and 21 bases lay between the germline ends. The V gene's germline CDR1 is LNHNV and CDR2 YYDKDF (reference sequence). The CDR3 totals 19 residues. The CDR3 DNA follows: TGTGCCACCAGCAGAGCCGGGGGGAGGGCCGAAGGAGTGAACACTGAAGCTTTCTTT. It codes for CATSRAGGRAEGVNTEAFF.

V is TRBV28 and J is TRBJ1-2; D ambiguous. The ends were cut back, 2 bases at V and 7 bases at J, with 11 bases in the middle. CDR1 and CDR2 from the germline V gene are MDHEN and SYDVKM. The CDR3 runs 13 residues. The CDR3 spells CASSLRAVGGYTF. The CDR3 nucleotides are TGTGCCAGCAGTTTAAGGGCCGTGGGTGGCTACACCTTC.

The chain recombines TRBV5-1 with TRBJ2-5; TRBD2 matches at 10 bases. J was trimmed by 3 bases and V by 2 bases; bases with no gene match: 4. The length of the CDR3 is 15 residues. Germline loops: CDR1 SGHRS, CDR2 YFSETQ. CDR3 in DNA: TGCGCCAGCAGCTTCAGCCTAGCGGGGGAAGAGACCCAGTACTTC. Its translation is CASSFSLAGEETQYF.

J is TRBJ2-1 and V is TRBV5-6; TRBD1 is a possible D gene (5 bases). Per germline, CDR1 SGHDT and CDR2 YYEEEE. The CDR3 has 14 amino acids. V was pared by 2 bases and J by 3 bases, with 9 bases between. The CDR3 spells CASSFGQSYNEQFF. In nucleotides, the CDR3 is TGTGCCAGCAGCTTTGGACAAAGCTACAATGAGCAGTTCTTC.

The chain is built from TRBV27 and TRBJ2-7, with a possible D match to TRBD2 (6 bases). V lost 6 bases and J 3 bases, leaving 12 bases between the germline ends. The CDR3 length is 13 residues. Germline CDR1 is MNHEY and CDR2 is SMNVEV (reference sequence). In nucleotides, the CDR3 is TGTGCCAGCAGAAAAGCGGGCGTCTACGAGCAGTACTTC. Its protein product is CASRKAGVYEQYF.

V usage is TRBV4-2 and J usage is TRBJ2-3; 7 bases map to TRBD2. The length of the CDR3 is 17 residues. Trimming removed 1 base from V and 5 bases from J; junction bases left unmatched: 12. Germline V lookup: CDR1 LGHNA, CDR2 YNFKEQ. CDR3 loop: CASSQGGSGANEDTQYF. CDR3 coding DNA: TGTGCCAGCAGCCAAGGAGGCAGCGGGGCGAACGAAGATACGCAGTATTTT.

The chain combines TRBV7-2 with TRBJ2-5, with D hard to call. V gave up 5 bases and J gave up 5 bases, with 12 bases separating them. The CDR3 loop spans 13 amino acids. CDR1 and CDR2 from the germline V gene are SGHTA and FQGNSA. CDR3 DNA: TGTGCCAGCAGCCCCCCTAGTGCGGAGACCCAGTACTTC. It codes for CASSPPSAETQYF. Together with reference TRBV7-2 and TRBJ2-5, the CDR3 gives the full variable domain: GAGVSQSPSNKVTEKGKDVELRCDPISGHTALYWYRQSLGQGLEFLIYFQGNSAPDKSGLPSDRFSAERTGGSVSTLTIQRTQQEDSAVYLCASSPPSAETQYFGPGTRLLVL.